Included here is one T cell receptor (beta chain) sequence, with context. Its antigen is currently unknown. This entry belongs to a study of a mutant IDH1 vaccine in newly diagnosed glioma. The wider study: Initiation of the vaccine course occurred 4-6 weeks after radiotherapy alone, or alongside temozolomide cycles.

Trimming took 11 bases from V and 2 from J; bases not matched to a gene: 11. Germline V gives CDR1 MNHEY, CDR2 SVGAGI. This CDR3 has 15 residues. The time point here: week 11, during vaccination. Vaccination comprised doses that each held 300 ug of mutant IDH1 20-mer peptide, plus topical imiquimod. Data came from immunoSEQ multiplex PCR; TCRdb stores just in-frame clones and leaves some out. The sample holds about 32,000 clones, around 82% seen once. Sample: PBMCs, taken from a glioma patient whose treatment included an IDH1 peptide vaccine. The J gene is TRBJ1-5, the V gene TRBV6-5; 8 bases fit TRBD1. The TCR sequence derives from a man younger than 40 with glioma. CDR3 nucleotides: TGTGCCGAGCCCCAGGGGGCGGGGGGCAATCAGCCCCAGCATTTT. It encodes CAEPQGAGGNQPQHF.